This TCR beta chain was captured by sequencing in a study of T cell changes during pregnancy in multiple sclerosis (dated by TCRdb to about 2019). Regarding the research as a whole: Changes in the T cell repertoire over the course of pregnancy were examined in this study in women with multiple sclerosis.

V loses 6 bases at its end and J loses 3 bases; junction bases beyond the gene matches: 5. Inclusive of the bounding cysteine and phenylalanine, the CDR3 is 15 residues long. The entry retains the CDR3 DNA only, 45 bases that are in frame from base 1. In the germline V gene, CDR1 corresponds to MNHNS and CDR2 to SASEGT. Points on this clone: Its antigen specificity is not known. Per-nucleotide qualities are absent, and no much larger clonotype sits a single base away.

Receptors were amplified or captured by the immunoSEQ multiplex PCR assay. The clones in this table, taken by TCRdb from immuneACCESS, are in-frame only. Not every clone is retained; where verified, under half of the shortfall comes from an unresolved V gene, and the cause of the rest is unknown. This sample gives about 30,000 clones in total; 85% to 95% of them show up just once. Approximately 5.4% of the sample belongs to the ten largest clones. The receptor's source is a female donor with multiple sclerosis, enrolled in a pregnancy study. This specimen consisted of CD8+ T cells from peripheral blood mononuclear cells, obtained before pregnancy. The sequence is built from TRBV6-1 and TRBJ1-5; TRBD1 aligns with 10 central bases. CDR3 protein: CASSDRGRDNQPQHF. The DNA sequence follows: TGTGCCAGCAGCGACAGGGGGCGTGACAATCAGCCCCAGCATTTT.